Included here is one TCR beta chain sequence, with context. Its target is unknown. These data are taken from a study of tumor-infiltrating lymphocytes in primary liver carcinoma. Study information: Male and female patients aged 30 to 69 years made up the cohort. Study-wide results and caveats: The study found tumor-adjacent and tumor-blood pairs overlapped less than tumor region pairs.

V shed 2 bases and J 4 bases; nucleotides not matched to a gene: 16. The CDR3 has 19 residues. CDR1 and CDR2 (germline): MNHEY, SVGAGI. Extraction of RNA together with DNA used roughly 20-33 mg of unsorted bulk tissue. Synthesis of TCR beta cDNA was carried out from 450 to 650 ng total RNA with a constant-region primer. Construction of TCR beta libraries relied on three successive nested multiplex PCR rounds employing slightly modified ARM-PCR. It was with TRBV1-TRBV30 forward primers and a C-beta reverse primer that the first two PCR rounds were run, at around 9 cycles each. TCRdb re-analysed the multiplex PCR reads in MiXCR, keeping a single row per CDR3 protein. The data contain about 96,000 distinct CDR3 sequences, just over 65% of them singletons.

Source material: tumor-adjacent normal liver tissue. V usage is TRBV6-5 and J usage is TRBJ2-7, with 11 bases matching TRBD2. The source is a man in his forties with primary liver carcinoma and hepatitis B virus infection. The CDR3 sequence is CASSYASDTGTSGTYEQYF. DNA of the CDR3: TGTGCCAGCAGTTACGCCTCGGATACCGGGACTAGCGGAACTTACGAGCAGTACTTC.